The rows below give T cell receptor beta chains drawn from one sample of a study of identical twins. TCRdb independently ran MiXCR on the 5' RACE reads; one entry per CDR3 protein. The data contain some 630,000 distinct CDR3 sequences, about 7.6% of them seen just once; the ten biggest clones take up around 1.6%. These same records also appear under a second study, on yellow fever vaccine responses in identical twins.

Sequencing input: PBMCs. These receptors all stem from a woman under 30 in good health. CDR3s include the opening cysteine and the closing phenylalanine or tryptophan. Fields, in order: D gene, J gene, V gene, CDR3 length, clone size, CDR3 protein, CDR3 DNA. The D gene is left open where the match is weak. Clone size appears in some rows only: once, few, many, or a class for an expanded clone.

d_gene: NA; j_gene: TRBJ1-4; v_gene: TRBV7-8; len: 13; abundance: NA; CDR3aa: CATSGWEREKLFF; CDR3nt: TGTGCCACCAGTGGGTGGGAGCGTGAAAAACTGTTTTTT
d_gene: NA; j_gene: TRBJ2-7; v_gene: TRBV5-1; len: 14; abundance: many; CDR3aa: CASSVTSHSYEQYF; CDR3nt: TGCGCCAGCAGCGTCACCTCCCACTCCTACGAGCAGTACTTC
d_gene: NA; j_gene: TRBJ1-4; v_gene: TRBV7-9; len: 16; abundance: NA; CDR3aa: CASSLARDGRNEKLFF; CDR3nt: TGTGCCAGCAGCTTAGCCCGGGACGGCCGAAATGAAAAACTGTTTTTT
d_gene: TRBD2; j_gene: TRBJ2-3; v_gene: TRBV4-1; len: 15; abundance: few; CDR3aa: CASSQVGLAPDTQYF; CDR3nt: TGCGCCAGCAGCCAAGTGGGACTAGCCCCAGATACGCAGTATTTT
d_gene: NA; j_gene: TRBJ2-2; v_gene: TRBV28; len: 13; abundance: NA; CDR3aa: CASRRRLTGELFF; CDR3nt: TGTGCCAGCAGAAGAAGATTAACCGGGGAGCTGTTTTTT
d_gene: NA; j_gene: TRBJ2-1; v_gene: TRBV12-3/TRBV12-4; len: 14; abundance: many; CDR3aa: CASSLFPNDNEQFF; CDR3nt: TGTGCCAGCAGTTTATTTCCGAACGACAATGAGCAGTTCTTC
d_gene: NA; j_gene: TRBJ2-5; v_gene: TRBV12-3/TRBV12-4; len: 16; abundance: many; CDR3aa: CASSLLPPSAQETQYF; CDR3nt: TGTGCCAGCAGTTTGCTTCCTCCCTCCGCCCAAGAGACCCAGTACTTC
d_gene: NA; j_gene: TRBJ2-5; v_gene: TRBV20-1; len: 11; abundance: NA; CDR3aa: CSARDIETQYF; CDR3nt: TGCAGTGCTAGAGATATAGAGACCCAGTACTTC
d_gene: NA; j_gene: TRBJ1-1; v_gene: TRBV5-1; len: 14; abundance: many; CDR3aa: CASRVVGNDAEAFF; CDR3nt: TGCGCCAGCAGGGTTGTGGGGAATGACGCTGAAGCTTTCTTT
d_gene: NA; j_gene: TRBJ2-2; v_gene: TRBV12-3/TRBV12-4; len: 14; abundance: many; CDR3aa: CASKINRNTGELFF; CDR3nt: TGTGCCAGCAAAATTAACCGGAACACCGGGGAGCTGTTTTTT
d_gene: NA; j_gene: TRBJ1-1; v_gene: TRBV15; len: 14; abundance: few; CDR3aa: CATSRDMAPYGAFF; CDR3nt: TGTGCCACCAGCAGAGATATGGCTCCGTACGGGGCTTTCTTT
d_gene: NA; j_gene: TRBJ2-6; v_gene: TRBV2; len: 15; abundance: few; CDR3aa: CASRLTVSGANVLTF; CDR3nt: TGTGCCAGCAGACTGACAGTCTCTGGGGCCAACGTCCTGACTTTC
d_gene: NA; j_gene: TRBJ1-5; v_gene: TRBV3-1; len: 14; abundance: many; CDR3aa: CASSQFYSNQPQHF; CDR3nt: TGTGCCAGCAGCCAATTCTATAGCAATCAGCCCCAGCATTTT
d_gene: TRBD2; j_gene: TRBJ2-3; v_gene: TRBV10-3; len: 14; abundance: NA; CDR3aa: CAIRGTSGTDTQYF; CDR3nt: TGTGCCATCAGGGGGACTAGCGGGACAGATACGCAGTATTTT
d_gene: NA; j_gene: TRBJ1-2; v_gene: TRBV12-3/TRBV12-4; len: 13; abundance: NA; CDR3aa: CASSSLRGYGYTF; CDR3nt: TGTGCCAGCAGTTCCCTCCGGGGCTATGGCTACACCTTC